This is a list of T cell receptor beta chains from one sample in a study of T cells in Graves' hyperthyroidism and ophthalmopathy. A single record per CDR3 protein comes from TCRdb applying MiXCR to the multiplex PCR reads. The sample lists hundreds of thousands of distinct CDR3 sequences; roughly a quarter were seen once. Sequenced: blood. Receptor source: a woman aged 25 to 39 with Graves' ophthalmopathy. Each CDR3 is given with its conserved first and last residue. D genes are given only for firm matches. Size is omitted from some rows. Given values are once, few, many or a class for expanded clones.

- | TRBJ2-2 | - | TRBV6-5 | TGTGCCAGCGGTTGGGCTAGCTCTTTCACCGGGGAGCTGTTTTTT | CASGWASSFTGELFF
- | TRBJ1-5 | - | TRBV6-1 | TGTGCCAGCAGCCCACGAGAGCACCAGCCCCAGCATTTT | CASSPREHQPQHF
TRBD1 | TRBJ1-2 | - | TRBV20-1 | TGCAGTGCTAGGACCCAGGGGGGCTATGGCTACACCTTC | CSARTQGGYGYTF
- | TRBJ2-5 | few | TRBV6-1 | TGTGCCGTAACAGGGGGGGGCGGCGAGACCCAGTACTTC | CAVTGGGGETQYF
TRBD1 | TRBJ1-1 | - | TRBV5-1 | TGCGCCAGCAGCTTGGAAGACAGGGTGGCAACTGAAGCTTTCTTT | CASSLEDRVATEAFF
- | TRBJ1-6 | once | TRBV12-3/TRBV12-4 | TGTGCCAGCAGCACTAGCCGGACTCTCCCACCCCTCCACTTT | CASSTSRTLPPLHF
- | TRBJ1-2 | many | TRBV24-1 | TGTGCCACCAGTGATTGGACAGCTAACTATGGCTACACCTTC | CATSDWTANYGYTF
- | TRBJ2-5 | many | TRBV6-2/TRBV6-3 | TGTGCCAGCAGCCTCATGGGGCGACAAGAGACCCAGTACTTC | CASSLMGRQETQYF
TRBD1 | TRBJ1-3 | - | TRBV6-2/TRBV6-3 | TGTGCCAGTCGGCCTTGGACAGGGGAAGTCCCGGGGCCTGAAAACACCATATATTTT | CASRPWTGEVPGPENTIYF
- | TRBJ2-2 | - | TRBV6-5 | TGTGCCAGCAGTTACATTGGCGGGGAGCTGTTTTTT | CASSYIGGELFF
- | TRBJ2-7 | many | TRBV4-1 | TGCGCCAGCAGCCAAGCCGAGACCTACGAGCAGTACTTC | CASSQAETYEQYF
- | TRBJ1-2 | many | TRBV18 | TGTGCCAGCTCACCACCTGACAGAATAAACTATGGCTACACCTTC | CASSPPDRINYGYTF
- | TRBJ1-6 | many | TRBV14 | TGTGCCAGCAGCCAAGACCCGACAGAGCCAAATTCACCCCTCCACTTT | CASSQDPTEPNSPLHF
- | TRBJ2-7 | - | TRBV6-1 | TGTGCCAGCAGTGAAATCAGATTCGGGTTCTACGAGCAGTACTTC | CASSEIRFGFYEQYF
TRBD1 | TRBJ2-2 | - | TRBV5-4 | TGTGCCAGCAGCTTGGTGGGACAGGGCCGCGGGGAGCTGTTTTTT | CASSLVGQGRGELFF
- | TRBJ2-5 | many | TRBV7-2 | TGTGCCAGCAGATGGACGGAGACCCAGTACTTC | CASRWTETQYF
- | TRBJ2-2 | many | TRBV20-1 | TGCAGTGCTAGTTCGACAACCACCGGGGAGCTGTTTTTT | CSASSTTTGELFF
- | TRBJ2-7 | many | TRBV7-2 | TGTGCCAGCAGCTTAGCCGGGACGGGTACCTACGAGCAGTACTTC | CASSLAGTGTYEQYF
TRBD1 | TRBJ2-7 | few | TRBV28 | TGTGCCAGCAGTTTCCCGACAGGGGTTGGCGAGCAGTACTTC | CASSFPTGVGEQYF
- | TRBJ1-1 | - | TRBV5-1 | TGCGCCAGCAGCTTGTACGGCCAAGAGAACACTGAAGCTTTCTTT | CASSLYGQENTEAFF
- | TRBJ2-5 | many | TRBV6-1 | TGTGCCAGCAGTGAAGGGGGGAGCCAAGAGACCCAGTACTTC | CASSEGGSQETQYF
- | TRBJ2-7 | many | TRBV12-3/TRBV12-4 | TGTGCCAGCAGTTTTCTGGGAACCTACGAGCAGTACTTC | CASSFLGTYEQYF
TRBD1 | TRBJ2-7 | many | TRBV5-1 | TGCGCCAGCAGCTTTCCGGGACAGGGGGCCCACGAGCAGTACTTC | CASSFPGQGAHEQYF
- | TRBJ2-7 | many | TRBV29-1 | TGCAGCGTTTTGACTCTTACCTACGAGCAGTACTTC | CSVLTLTYEQYF
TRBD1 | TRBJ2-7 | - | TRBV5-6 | TGTGCCAGCAGCGAAGGACAGGGGAGATACGAGCAGTACTTC | CASSEGQGRYEQYF
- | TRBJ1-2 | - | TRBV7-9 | TGTGCCAGCAGCTTAGTAATCGGGGGAGGCTACACCTTC | CASSLVIGGGYTF
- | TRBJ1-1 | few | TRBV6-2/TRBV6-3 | TGTGCCATCCGCCTCGCCGGGGACTTGAACACTGAAGCTTTCTTT | CAIRLAGDLNTEAFF
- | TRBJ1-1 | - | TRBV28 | TGTGCCAGCAGTTTATCACAGGCGAACACTGAAGCTTTCTTT | CASSLSQANTEAFF
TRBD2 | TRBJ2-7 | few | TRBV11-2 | TGTGCCAGCAGCTATACTAGCGGGGGGGACCGTTCCTACGAGCAGTACTTC | CASSYTSGGDRSYEQYF
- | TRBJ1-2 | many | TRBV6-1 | TGTGCCAGCGCTGGGACGGAATATGGCTACACCTTC | CASAGTEYGYTF
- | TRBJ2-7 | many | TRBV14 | TGTGCCAGCAGCACGGTTATGCGCTCCTACGAGCAGTACTTC | CASSTVMRSYEQYF
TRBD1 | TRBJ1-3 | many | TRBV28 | TGTGCCAGCAGTCCGCTAGGGACAGCCTCTGGAAACACCATATATTTT | CASSPLGTASGNTIYF
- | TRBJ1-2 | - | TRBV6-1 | TGTGCCAGCAGTGAAGCCCCCAATAACTATGGCTACACCTTC | CASSEAPNNYGYTF
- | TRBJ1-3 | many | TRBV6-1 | TGTGCCATCAGTGAAGCTGGGGCTAGCTCTGGAAACACCATATATTTT | CAISEAGASSGNTIYF
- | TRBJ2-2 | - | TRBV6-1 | TGTGCCAGCAGTGAATCGGGAGAGGCCGGGGAGCTGTTTTTT | CASSESGEAGELFF
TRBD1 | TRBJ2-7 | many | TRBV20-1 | TGCAGTGCTAACAGGGGGTTCTCCTACGAGCAGTACTTC | CSANRGFSYEQYF
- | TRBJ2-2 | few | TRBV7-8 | TGTGCCAGCAGTCCGAGCGACCTGATTTACGCCGGGGAGCTGTTTTTT | CASSPSDLIYAGELFF
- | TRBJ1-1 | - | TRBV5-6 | TGTGCCAGCAGCTTTATCGACCAGGGGAGGGGGGCTGAAGCTTTCTTT | CASSFIDQGRGAEAFF
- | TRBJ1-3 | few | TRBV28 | TGTGCCAGCAGTTTAAGCGTCGGCTACTCTGGAAACACCATATATTTT | CASSLSVGYSGNTIYF
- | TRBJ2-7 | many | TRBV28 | TGTGCCAGCAGCCTCCAGACTTTAGAAACCCACGAGCAGTACTTC | CASSLQTLETHEQYF
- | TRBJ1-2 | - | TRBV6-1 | TGTGCCAGCAGTGAAATTGGTTATGGCTACACCTTC | CASSEIGYGYTF
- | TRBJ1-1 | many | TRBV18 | TGTGCCAGCTCACCACCAGGGCTCATGAACACTGAAGCTTTCTTT | CASSPPGLMNTEAFF
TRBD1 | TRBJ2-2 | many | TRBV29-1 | TGCAGCGGGGACAGCTACGCCGGGGAGCTGTTTTTT | CSGDSYAGELFF
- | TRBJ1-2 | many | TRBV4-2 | TGTGCCAGCAGCCAAGAAAGAGGAGGGCACTATGGCTACACCTTC | CASSQERGGHYGYTF
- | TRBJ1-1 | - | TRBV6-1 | TGTGCCAGCATGGCAGCCACGATGAACACTGAAGCTTTCTTT | CASMAATMNTEAFF
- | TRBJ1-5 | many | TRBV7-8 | TGTGCCAGCAGCTTACACGAGAACAATCAGCCCCAGCATTTT | CASSLHENNQPQHF
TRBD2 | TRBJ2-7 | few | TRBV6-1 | TGTGCCAGCGGCTCGGGACTAAGCTACGAGCAGTACTTC | CASGSGLSYEQYF
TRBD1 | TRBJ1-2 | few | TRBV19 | TGTGCCAGTAGTATAGCCTACTCACAGGGGTATGGCTTCACCTTC | CASSIAYSQGYGFTF
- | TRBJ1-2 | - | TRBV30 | TGTGCCTGGAGTGTGGTTTTTGGGGAAGGCTACACCTTC | CAWSVVFGEGYTF
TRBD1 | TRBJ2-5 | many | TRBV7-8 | TGTGCCAGCAGCTTAGGGGGGCCGGGACAGAGAAGAGAGACCCAGTACTTC | CASSLGGPGQRRETQYF
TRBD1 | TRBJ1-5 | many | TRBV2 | TGTGCCAGCAGGACAGGGGGCTTGGATCAGCCCCAGCATTTT | CASRTGGLDQPQHF
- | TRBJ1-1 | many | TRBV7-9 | TGTGCCAGCAGCTTCCCGCCCGAGACAGTGAACACTGAAGCTTTCTTT | CASSFPPETVNTEAFF
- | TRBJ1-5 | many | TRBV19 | TGTGCCAGTAGTTCAGGGCCCGGGGGCAATCAGCCCCAGCATTTT | CASSSGPGGNQPQHF
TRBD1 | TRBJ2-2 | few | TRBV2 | TGTGCCAGCGCACTCGGGACAGGGGTAGACACCGGGGAGCTGTTTTTT | CASALGTGVDTGELFF
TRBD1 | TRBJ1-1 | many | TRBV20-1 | TGCAGTGCGAGAGGACAGGGTGGAACTGAAGCTTTCTTT | CSARGQGGTEAFF
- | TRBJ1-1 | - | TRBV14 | TGTGCCAGCAGCCAAGACGGGGGGGTTCTGAGCACTGAAGCTTTCTTT | CASSQDGGVLSTEAFF
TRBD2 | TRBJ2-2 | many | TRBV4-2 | TGTGCCAGCAGCCAAGATGCGGGGGAGGTCGGGGAGCTGTTTTTT | CASSQDAGEVGELFF
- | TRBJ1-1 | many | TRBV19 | TGTGCCAGTAGTATTGGGGGCGTAACGGCTGAAGCTTTCTTT | CASSIGGVTAEAFF
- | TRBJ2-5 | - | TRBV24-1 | TGTGCCACCAGTGATTCCGACCTCCCTGAGACCCAGTACTTC | CATSDSDLPETQYF
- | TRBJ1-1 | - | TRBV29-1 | TGCAGCGTTGACCCCGGATCATTAACACAAGTTGAAGCTTTCTTT | CSVDPGSLTQVEAFF